Each of the 15 T cell receptor beta chains below was sequenced from the same sample in a study of blood T cell repertoires in COVID-19. Assay: immunoSEQ multiplex PCR; the TCRdb copy retains only in-frame clones and omits some. The table lists around 75,000 clones, 75% to 85% of them singletons. The sequenced sample was peripheral blood. The source of these receptors is a woman at least 80 years old with active or convalescent COVID-19.

The rearrangement uses TRBV19 and TRBJ2-3; 8 positions match TRBD2. V shed 1 base and J 7 bases; nucleotides not matched to a gene: 4. Germline V gives CDR1 LNHDA, CDR2 SQIVND (reference sequence). The CDR3 loop spans 14 amino acids. CDR3 sequence (DNA): TGTGCCAGTAGTATAGCACTAGCGGAGTATACGCAGTATTTT. This codes for CASSIALAEYTQYF.

This sequence joins TRBV5-8 and TRBJ2-4; 7 bases agree with TRBD1. The V gene's germline CDR1 is SGHTS and CDR2 YDEGEE. This CDR3 spans 15 amino acids. V was pared by 5 bases and J by 0 bases, with 5 bases of the junction left unmatched. The CDR3 DNA reads as TGTGCCAGCAGGGCGGACAGGCTAGCCAAAAACATTCAGTACTTC. Its translation: CASRADRLAKNIQYF.

The rearrangement links TRBV2 to TRBJ2-7, with D tentatively TRBD1 (7 bases). Between the trimmed V and J ends, which lost 10 bases and 5 bases, there was a span of 15 bases. Germline V gene data show CDR1 as SNHLY and CDR2 as FYNNEI. The CDR3 spans 12 residues. The CDR3 DNA is TGTGCCACCTCCGGAGGGGGCGACGAGCAGTACTTC. Its translation: CATSGGGDEQYF.

The count of this clone is one. The chain combines TRBV13 with TRBJ2-1; the D gene is possibly TRBD2 (5 bases). V was clipped by 5 bases and J by 1 base, with 12 bases between them. CDR3 length equals 15 residues. CDR1 PRHDT and CDR2 FYEKMQ come from the germline V gene (reference sequence). The CDR3 reads CASSPRTGSYNEQFF. For the CDR3, the DNA is TGTGCCAGCAGCCCCCGAACGGGGTCCTACAATGAGCAGTTCTTC.

As for this clone: This sample includes further DNA sequences coding for the same CDR3. CDR3 nucleotide sequence: TGTGCCAGCAGCGTGGGGGCGGGGGACACCGGGGAGCTGTTTTTT. The encoded protein is CASSVGAGDTGELFF. The chain links TRBV7-2 to TRBJ2-2; maybe TRBD2 (7 bases). Trimming took 5 bases from V and 3 from J, leaving 13 bases between them. The CDR3 length is 15 residues. Looked up from germline, CDR1 is SGHTA and CDR2 is FQGNSA.

The chain couples TRBV28 to TRBJ1-5; 10 positions agree with TRBD1. V trimming: 5 bases; J trimming: 7 bases; junction bases outside the gene matches: 11. The CDR3 spans 16 residues. Germline V lookup: CDR1 MDHEN, CDR2 SYDVKM. Here the CDR3 DNA reads TGTGCCAGCAGTCCCAGGGGACAGGGGAATCGGCAGCCCCAGCATTTT. The encoded protein is CASSPRGQGNRQPQHF. The full variable domain, rest sourced from reference TRBV28 and TRBJ1-5, is DVKVTQSSRYLVKRTGEKVFLECVQDMDHENMFWYRQDPGLGLRLIYFSYDVKMKEKGDIPEGYSVSREKKERFSLILESASTNQTSMYLCASSPRGQGNRQPQHFGDGTRLSIL.

This chain connects TRBV7-9 to TRBJ1-1; D may be TRBD1 (5 bases). The germline V gene encodes CDR1 SEHNR and CDR2 FQNEAQ (reference sequence). The length of the CDR3 is 14 residues. V dropped 7 bases and J dropped 6 bases, with 18 bases sitting between them. The CDR3 loop reads CASTEPGMVAEAFF. CDR3 nucleotide sequence: TGTGCCAGCACCGAGCCAGGGATGGTAGCTGAAGCTTTCTTT.

The chain is built from TRBV5-4 and TRBJ2-5, with D maybe TRBD2 (6 bases). The CDR3 sequence is 14 residues long. Germline V gene data show CDR1 as SGHNT and CDR2 as YYREEE (reference sequence). Trimming stripped 3 bases from V and 5 bases from J, with 14 bases between. CDR3 in amino acids: CASSSRTSSETQYF. The CDR3 region has the DNA TGTGCCAGCAGCTCGAGAACTAGCTCGGAGACCCAGTACTTC.

V usage is TRBV10-3 and J usage is TRBJ1-1; 9 nucleotides align to TRBD1. With V trimmed by 4 bases and J by 4 bases, 10 bases remained unmatched. Germline V gene lookup returns CDR1 ENHRY and CDR2 SYGVKD. The CDR3 has 16 residues. This chain's CDR3 is CAISGGTGSGPTEAFF. The CDR3 nucleotides read TGTGCCATCAGTGGGGGGACAGGGTCGGGTCCCACTGAAGCTTTCTTT.

The V call is TRBV6-2 or TRBV6-3, the J call TRBJ2-7; D possibly corresponds to TRBD2 (6 bases). The germline V and J ends were trimmed by 2 bases and 3 bases, with 8 bases remaining between them. The CDR3 loop spans 13 amino acids. Germline loops: CDR1 MNHEY, CDR2 SVGEGT. This CDR3 is CASSYGGYYEQYF. The CDR3 DNA sequence: TGTGCCAGCAGTTACGGGGGGTACTACGAGCAGTACTTC.

This chain links TRBV15 with TRBJ2-7; D gene unclear. Between the trimmed V and J ends, which lost 6 bases and 1 base, there was a span of 19 bases. The CDR3 is made up of 16 amino acids. From germline, CDR1 is LNHNV and CDR2 YYDKDF (reference sequence). The CDR3 bases are TGTGCCACCAGACCGCACCGAGGCTCCCGTTCCTACGAGCAGTACTTC. Translation gives CATRPHRGSRSYEQYF.

For the CDR3, the DNA is TGTGCCTGGAGTGTCAGCAATGAGCAGTTCTTC. It codes for CAWSVSNEQFF. The rearrangement uses TRBV30 and TRBJ2-1, with D unresolved. The germline gives CDR1 GTSNPN, CDR2 SVGIG (reference sequence). The V end lost 0 bases, the J end lost 6 bases, and 3 bases lay between the germline ends. The CDR3 has 11 amino acids. Full variable domain (missing parts from reference TRBV30 and TRBJ2-1): SQTIHQWPATLVQPVGSPLSLECTVEGTSNPNLYWYRQAAGRGLQLLFYSVGIGQISSEVPQNLSASRPQDRQFILSSKKLLLSDSGFYLCAWSVSNEQFFGPGTRLTVL.

The chain combines TRBV6-4 with TRBJ1-2, with 9 bases aligning to TRBD1. V shed 5 bases, J shed 6 bases, and the junction held 7 bases outside the gene matches. Germline V gene data show CDR1 as MRHNA and CDR2 as SNTAGT. The CDR3 is 14 residues long. The CDR3 DNA is TGTGCCAGCAGTCCGCAACAGGGGGCGAATGGCTACACCTTC. Translated: CASSPQQGANGYTF.

CDR3 DNA sequence: TGTGCCAGCAGCGCCCAGATAAACAGGGGAGATACGCAGTATTTT. It translates to CASSAQINRGDTQYF. The chain recombines TRBV9 with TRBJ2-3; 7 bases fit TRBD1. This CDR3 is built from 15 residues. Germline CDR1 and CDR2: SGDLS and YYNGEE. After removal of 3 bases from V and 5 bases from J, the junction contained 9 bases not matched to a gene.

This clone was picked up a small number of times. J is TRBJ2-5 and V is TRBV19; 10 nucleotides match TRBD1. CDR1 LNHDA and CDR2 SQIVND come from the germline V gene (reference sequence). The CDR3 has 15 residues. With V trimmed by 5 bases and J by 4 bases, 7 bases remained unmatched. Here the CDR3 reads CASSPSTGGRETQYF. The CDR3, as DNA: TGTGCCAGTAGTCCCTCGACAGGGGGCCGAGAGACCCAGTACTTC.